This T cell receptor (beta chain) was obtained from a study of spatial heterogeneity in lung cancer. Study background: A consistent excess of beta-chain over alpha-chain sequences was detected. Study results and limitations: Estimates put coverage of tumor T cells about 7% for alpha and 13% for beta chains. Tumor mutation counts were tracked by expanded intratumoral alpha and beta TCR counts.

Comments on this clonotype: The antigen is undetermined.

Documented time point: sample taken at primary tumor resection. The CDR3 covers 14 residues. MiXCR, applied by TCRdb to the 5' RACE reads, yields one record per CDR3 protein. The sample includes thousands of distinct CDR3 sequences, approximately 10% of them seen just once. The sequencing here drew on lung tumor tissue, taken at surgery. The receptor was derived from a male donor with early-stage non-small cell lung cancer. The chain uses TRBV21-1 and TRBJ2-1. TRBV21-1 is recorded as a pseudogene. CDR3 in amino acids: CASSQRGIHNEQFF. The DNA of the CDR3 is TGTGCCAGCTCACAAAGAGGTATCCACAATGAGCAGTTCTTC.